This T cell receptor (beta chain) comes out of a study of blood T cell repertoires in COVID-19. The protocol was immunoSEQ multiplex PCR, while the TCRdb copy is restricted to in-frame clones and leaves out a portion. Of 30,000 to 35,000 clones detected, roughly nine tenths appear once; the ten largest clones hold about 26%. The sample consisted of peripheral blood. The sequence was collected from an elderly man with acute or convalescent COVID-19.

Written as DNA, the CDR3 is TGTGCCAGCAGCCTAAGGCGACAGGGGGTTGCAACTAATGAAAAACTGTTTTTT. Its protein is CASSLRRQGVATNEKLFF. This sequence joins TRBV11-2 and TRBJ1-4; 9 bases match TRBD1. CDR1 is SGHAT and CDR2 is FQNNGV in the germline V gene. V lost 5 bases and J lost 0; bases outside the gene matches: 10. CDR3 length: 18 amino acids. Variable domain in full (rest from reference TRBV11-2 and TRBJ1-4): EAGVAQSPRYKIIEKRQSVAFWCNPISGHATLYWYQQILGQGPKLLIQFQNNGVVDDSQLPKDRFSAERLKGVDSTLKIQPAKLEDSAVYLCASSLRRQGVATNEKLFFGSGTQLSVL.